These 14 T cell receptor beta chains were all obtained from the same sample, sequenced in a study of blood T cell repertoires in COVID-19 (TCRdb year 2020). Library preparation was by the immunoSEQ multiplex PCR assay. The table comes from immuneACCESS by way of TCRdb, which keeps in-frame sequences with V and J called. Part of the clones is missing from these tables; in studies checked, under half for an unresolved V gene and the rest for unknown reasons. This sample lists 50,000 to 60,000 clones; 85% to 95% were detected once. The ten largest make up roughly 10% of the sample. Sequencing was performed on peripheral blood. The receptors originated from a woman older than 75 with acute or convalescent COVID-19.

The chain carries TRBV5-1 and TRBJ2-7; TRBD2 matches 11 bases. Germline V lookup: CDR1 SGHRS, CDR2 YFSETQ. CDR3 length: 16 residues. After removal of 1 base from V and 2 bases from J, the junction contained 5 bases not matched to a gene. The CDR3 DNA is TGCGCCAGCAGCTTGAGGGGGACTAGCGGCACCTACGAGCAGTACTTC. Translation gives CASSLRGTSGTYEQYF.

The rearrangement links TRBV4-3 to TRBJ1-4, with D maybe TRBD1 (5 bases). The V end was cut by 1 base, the J end by 2 bases, with 8 bases between. In germline, CDR1 is LGHNA, CDR2 YSLEER. The CDR3 runs to 15 residues. The CDR3 is CASSQGGGTNEKLFF. DNA of the CDR3: TGCGCCAGCAGCCAAGGGGGGGGGACTAATGAAAAACTGTTTTTT.

V usage is TRBV19 and J usage is TRBJ1-2; D call uncertain. The V gene's germline CDR1 is LNHDA and CDR2 SQIVND (reference sequence). V was shortened by 3 bases and J by 2 bases, with 13 bases between the two germline ends. CDR3 length: 15 residues. CDR3 nucleotides: TGTGCCAGTAGTATTCTAATAGACACCAACTATGGCTACACCTTC. Its protein product is CASSILIDTNYGYTF.

This chain links TRBV18 with TRBJ2-1; D possibly corresponds to TRBD2 (5 bases). Looked up from germline, CDR1 is KGHSH and CDR2 is LQKENI. This CDR3 has 17 amino acids. V was clipped by 0 bases and J by 7 bases, with 19 bases between them. CDR3 sequence (DNA): TGTGCCAGCTCACCACCCCGAGTCCCCTCCGGGAAGAATGAGCAGTTCTTC. Amino acids: CASSPPRVPSGKNEQFF.

The chain employs TRBV18 and TRBJ2-7; TRBD2 agrees at 8 bases. This CDR3 has 17 amino acids. Trimming at V came to 5 bases and at J to 1 base, leaving 13 bases not matched to a gene. Per the germline V gene, CDR1 is KGHSH and CDR2 is LQKENI. The CDR3 nucleotides read TGTGCCAGCTCATCAAAGAGTAGCGGGAACCCATCCTACGAGCAGTACTTC. Translating it yields CASSSKSSGNPSYEQYF.

The genes are TRBV18 and TRBJ1-1; the match to TRBD1 covers 7 bases. In germline, CDR1 is KGHSH, CDR2 LQKENI. V was pared by 3 bases and J by 1 base, with 11 bases of the junction left unmatched. This CDR3 is built from 17 residues. CDR3 residues: CASSPFRDSPENTEAFF. For the CDR3, the DNA is TGTGCCAGCTCACCTTTTCGGGACAGCCCAGAGAACACTGAAGCTTTCTTT.

The chain joins TRBV18 to TRBJ1-2; a possible D gene is TRBD1 (6 bases). Deletions cut 3 bases from V and 3 bases from J, with 11 bases between. The CDR3 runs 14 residues. The germline V gene has CDR1 KGHSH and CDR2 LQKENI. The CDR3 DNA sequence: TGTGCCAGCTCACCCGGGGCAGGGGACTATGGCTACACCTTC. Its protein product is CASSPGAGDYGYTF.

A note on this clone: At the DNA level, this CDR3 is encoded by other sequences in the same sample as well. Here the CDR3 DNA reads TGTGCCAGCAGCTCCGGACAGGGAGGTGGCTACACCTTC. Translated, it gives CASSSGQGGGYTF. V gene TRBV7-2 combines with J gene TRBJ1-2; 8 bases map to TRBD1. J was trimmed by 7 bases and V by 4 bases; bases with no gene match: 5. The CDR3 length is 13 residues. Germline V gives CDR1 SGHTA, CDR2 FQGNSA.

The chain links TRBV18 to TRBJ2-2; 12 nucleotides match TRBD2. There are 16 residues in the CDR3. V lost 8 bases to trimming and J lost 7 bases; unmatched junction nucleotides: 11. The germline CDR1 and CDR2 sequences are KGHSH and LQKENI. CDR3 in amino acids: CASTLVTSGSGGELFF. The CDR3 DNA reads TGTGCCAGCACTCTCGTGACTAGCGGGAGTGGCGGGGAGCTGTTTTTT.

The chain uses TRBV9 and TRBJ2-5; 8 bases are shared with TRBD1. CDR3 length: 15 amino acids. The J segment lost 5 bases and the V segment lost 1 base, leaving 7 bases of the junction unmatched. Germline-derived CDR1 and CDR2 are SGDLS and YYNGEE. The CDR3 DNA follows: TGTGCCAGCAGCGTAAGGAGACAGGGGTGGGAGACCCAGTACTTC. Translating it yields CASSVRRQGWETQYF. The full variable domain, in which reference TRBV9 and TRBJ2-5 provide the parts outside the CDR3, is DSGVTQTPKHLITATGQRVTLRCSPRSGDLSVYWYQQSLDQGLQFLIQYYNGEERAKGNILERFSAQQFPDLHSELNLSSLELGDSALYFCASSVRRQGWETQYFGPGTRLLVL.

This clone has a single count. The chain carries TRBV6-1 and TRBJ1-1; D may be TRBD1 (6 bases). Germline V gives CDR1 MNHNS, CDR2 SASEGT. CDR3 length: 15 amino acids. V lost 6 bases to trimming and J lost 8 bases, with 22 bases between them. The CDR3 DNA follows: TGTGCCAGCAGCCACGGTCCAGGGGAGGGTCGAGAAGCTTTCTTT. It encodes CASSHGPGEGREAFF.

This sequence joins TRBV6-2 or TRBV6-3 and TRBJ1-5; 9 positions agree with TRBD1. Unmatched junction bases numbered 5, after V lost 2 bases and J lost 3 bases. Germline-derived CDR1 and CDR2 are MNHEY and SVGEGT. The CDR3 consists of 16 residues. The CDR3 nucleotides are TGTGCCAGCAGTTACCCGACAGGGGGTCACAATCAGCCCCAGCATTTT. It specifies CASSYPTGGHNQPQHF.

The chain is built from TRBV5-5 and TRBJ1-2; perhaps TRBD1 as D (5 bases). V was clipped by 6 bases and J by 5 bases, with 14 bases between them. The germline CDR1 and CDR2 sequences are SGHKS and YYEKEE (reference sequence). This CDR3 spans 13 amino acids. The CDR3 DNA reads as TGTGCCAGCACCTCTGGGGCAGGGTATGGCTACACCTTC. This encodes CASTSGAGYGYTF.

The rearrangement uses TRBV4-1 and TRBJ2-1; weak D call: TRBD1 (6 bases). With 1 base removed from V and 8 bases from J, the gap between germline ends came to 21 bases. Germline CDR1 reads MGHRA; CDR2 reads YSYEKL. The CDR3 length is 17 residues. The CDR3 loop reads CASSQVLGAGEIDEQFF. CDR3 DNA: TGCGCCAGCAGCCAAGTGCTAGGGGCAGGGGAGATAGATGAGCAGTTCTTC.